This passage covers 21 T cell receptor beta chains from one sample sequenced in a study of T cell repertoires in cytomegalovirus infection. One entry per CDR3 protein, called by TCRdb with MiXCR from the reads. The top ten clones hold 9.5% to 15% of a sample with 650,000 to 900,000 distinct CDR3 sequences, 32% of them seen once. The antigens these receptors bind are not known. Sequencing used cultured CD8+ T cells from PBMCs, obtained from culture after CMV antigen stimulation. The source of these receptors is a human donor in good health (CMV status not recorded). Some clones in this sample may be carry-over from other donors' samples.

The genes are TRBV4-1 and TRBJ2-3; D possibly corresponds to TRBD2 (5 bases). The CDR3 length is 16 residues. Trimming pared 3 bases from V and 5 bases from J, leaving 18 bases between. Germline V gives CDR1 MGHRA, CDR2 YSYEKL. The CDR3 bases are TGCGCCAGCAGCCACCCTCTGGAGGATTCCCGAGATACGCAGTATTTT. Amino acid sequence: CASSHPLEDSRDTQYF.

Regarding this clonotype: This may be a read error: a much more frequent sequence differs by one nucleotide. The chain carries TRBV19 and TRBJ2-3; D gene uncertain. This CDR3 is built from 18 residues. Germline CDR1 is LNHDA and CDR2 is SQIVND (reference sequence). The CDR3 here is CANSISGTGATGTDTQYF. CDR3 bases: TGTGCCAATAGTATATCTGGAACGGGCGCCACTGGCACAGATACGCAGTATTTT.

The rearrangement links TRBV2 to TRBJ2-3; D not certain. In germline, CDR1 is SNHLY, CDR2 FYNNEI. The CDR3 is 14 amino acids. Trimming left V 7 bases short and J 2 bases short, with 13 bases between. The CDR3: CASMVDTYTDTQYF. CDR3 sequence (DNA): TGTGCCAGCATGGTCGACACCTACACAGATACGCAGTATTTT.

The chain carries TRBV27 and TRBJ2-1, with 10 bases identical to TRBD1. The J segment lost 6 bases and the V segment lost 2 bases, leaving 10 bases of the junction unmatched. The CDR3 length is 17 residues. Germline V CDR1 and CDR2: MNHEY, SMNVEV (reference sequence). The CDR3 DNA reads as TGTGCCAGCAGTTTACTTGCCGGGACAGGGGTGGCCAATGAGCAGTTCTTC. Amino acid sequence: CASSLLAGTGVANEQFF.

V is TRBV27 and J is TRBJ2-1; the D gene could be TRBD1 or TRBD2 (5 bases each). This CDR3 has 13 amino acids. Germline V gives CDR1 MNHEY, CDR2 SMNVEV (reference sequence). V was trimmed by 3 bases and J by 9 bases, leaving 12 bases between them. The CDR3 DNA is TGTGCCAGCAGTTTCGCGTTGAGGGGTGAGCAGTTCTTC. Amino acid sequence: CASSFALRGEQFF.

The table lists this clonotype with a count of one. This chain's CDR3 is CASSLTGWGDTEAFF. The CDR3 bases are TGTGCCAGCAGTTTGACAGGGTGGGGCGATACTGAAGCTTTCTTT. The rearrangement links TRBV28 to TRBJ1-1; 7 nucleotides match TRBD1. The V gene end was trimmed by 3 bases and the J gene end by 5 bases; junction bases not matched to a gene: 9. CDR1 is MDHEN and CDR2 is SYDVKM in the germline V gene. This CDR3 is 15 amino acids long.

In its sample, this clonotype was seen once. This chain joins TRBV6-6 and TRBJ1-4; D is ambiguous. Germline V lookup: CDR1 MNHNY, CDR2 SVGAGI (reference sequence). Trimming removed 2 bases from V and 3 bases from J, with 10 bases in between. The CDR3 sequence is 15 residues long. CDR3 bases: TGTGCCAGCAGTTACCTTAATACGGCTAATGAAAAACTGTTTTTT. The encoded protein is CASSYLNTANEKLFF.

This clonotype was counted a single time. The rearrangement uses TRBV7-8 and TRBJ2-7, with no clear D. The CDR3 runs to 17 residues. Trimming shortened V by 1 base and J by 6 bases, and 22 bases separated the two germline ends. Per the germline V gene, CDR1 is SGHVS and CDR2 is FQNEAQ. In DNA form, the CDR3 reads TGTGCCAGCAGCTTAGGGACGATAGGTAGGATGTTGGTCGAGCAGTACTTC. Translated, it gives CASSLGTIGRMLVEQYF.

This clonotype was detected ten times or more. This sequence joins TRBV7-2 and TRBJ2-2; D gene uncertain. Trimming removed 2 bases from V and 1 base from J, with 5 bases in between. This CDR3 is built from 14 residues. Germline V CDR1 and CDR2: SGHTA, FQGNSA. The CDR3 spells CASSLWENTGELFF. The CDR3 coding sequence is TGTGCCAGCAGCTTATGGGAGAACACCGGGGAGCTGTTTTTT. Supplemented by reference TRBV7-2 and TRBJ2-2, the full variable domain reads GAGVSQSPSNKVTEKGKDVELRCDPISGHTALYWYRQSLGQGLEFLIYFQGNSAPDKSGLPSDRFSAERTGGSVSTLTIQRTQQEDSAVYLCASSLWENTGELFFGEGSRLTVL.

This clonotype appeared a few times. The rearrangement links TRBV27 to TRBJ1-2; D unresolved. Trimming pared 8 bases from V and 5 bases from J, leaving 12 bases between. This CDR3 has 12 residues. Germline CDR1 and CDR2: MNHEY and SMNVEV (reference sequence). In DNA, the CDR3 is TGTGCCAGCGCCCCGGACGGTTATGGCTACACCTTC. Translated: CASAPDGYGYTF.

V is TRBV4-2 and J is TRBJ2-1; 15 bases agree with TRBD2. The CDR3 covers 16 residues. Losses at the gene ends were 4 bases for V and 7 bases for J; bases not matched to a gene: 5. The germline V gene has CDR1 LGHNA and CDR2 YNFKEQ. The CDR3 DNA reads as TGTGCCAGCAGCCCCCAGGGACTAGCGGGGGGTAATGAGCAGTTCTTC. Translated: CASSPQGLAGGNEQFF.

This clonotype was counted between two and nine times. The CDR3, as DNA: TGTGCCAGCAGGGGGACAGTTGCTTTCTTT. It is translated as CASRGTVAFF. This rearrangement joins TRBV2 to TRBJ1-1, with TRBD1 identical over 7 bases. Germline CDR1 reads SNHLY; CDR2 reads FYNNEI. After removal of 6 bases from V and 11 bases from J, the junction contained 3 bases not matched to a gene. CDR3 length equals 10 residues.

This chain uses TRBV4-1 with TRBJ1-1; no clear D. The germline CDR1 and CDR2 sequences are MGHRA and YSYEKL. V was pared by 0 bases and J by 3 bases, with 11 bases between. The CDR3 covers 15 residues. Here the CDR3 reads CASSQDSSWDTEAFF. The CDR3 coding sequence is TGCGCCAGCAGCCAAGATTCGTCTTGGGACACTGAAGCTTTCTTT.

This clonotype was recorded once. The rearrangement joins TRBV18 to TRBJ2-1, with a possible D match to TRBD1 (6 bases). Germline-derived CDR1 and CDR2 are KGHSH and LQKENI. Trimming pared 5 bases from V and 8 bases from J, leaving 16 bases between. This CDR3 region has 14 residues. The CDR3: CASSAGAPPDEQFF. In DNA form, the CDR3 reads TGTGCCAGCTCAGCAGGGGCTCCCCCCGATGAGCAGTTCTTC.

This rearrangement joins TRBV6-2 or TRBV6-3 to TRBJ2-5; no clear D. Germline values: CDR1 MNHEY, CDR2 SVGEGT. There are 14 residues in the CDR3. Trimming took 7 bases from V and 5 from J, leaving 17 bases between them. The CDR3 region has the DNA TGTGCCAGCACCAATAAACCAAAGCGCGAGACCCAGTACTTC. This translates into CASTNKPKRETQYF.

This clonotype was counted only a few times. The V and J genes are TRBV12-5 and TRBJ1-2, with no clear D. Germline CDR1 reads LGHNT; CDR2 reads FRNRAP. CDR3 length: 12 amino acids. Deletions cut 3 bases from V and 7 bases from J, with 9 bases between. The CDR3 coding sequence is TGTGCTAGTGGTTTAGTGGGGTTTGGCTACACCTTC. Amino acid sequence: CASGLVGFGYTF.

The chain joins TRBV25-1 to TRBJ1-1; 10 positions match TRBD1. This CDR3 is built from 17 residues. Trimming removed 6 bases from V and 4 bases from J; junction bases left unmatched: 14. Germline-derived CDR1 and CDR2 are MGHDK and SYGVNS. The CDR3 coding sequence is TGTGCCAGCAGACCTCACCGGGACAGGGGTAGAGGCACTGAAGCTTTCTTT. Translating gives CASRPHRDRGRGTEAFF.

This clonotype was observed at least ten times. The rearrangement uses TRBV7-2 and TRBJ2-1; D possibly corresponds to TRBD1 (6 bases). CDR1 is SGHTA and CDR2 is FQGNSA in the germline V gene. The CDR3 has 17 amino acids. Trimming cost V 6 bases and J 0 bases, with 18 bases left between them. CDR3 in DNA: TGTGCCAGCAGACAAACAGGGATGTCTAGCTCCTACAATGAGCAGTTCTTC. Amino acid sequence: CASRQTGMSSSYNEQFF.

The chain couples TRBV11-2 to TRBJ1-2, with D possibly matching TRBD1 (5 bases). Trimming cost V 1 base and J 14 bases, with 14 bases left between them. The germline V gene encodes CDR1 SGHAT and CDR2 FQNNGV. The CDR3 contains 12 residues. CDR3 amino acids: CASSLGKGLETF. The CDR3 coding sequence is TGTGCCAGCAGCTTAGGGAAGGGGCTTGAGACCTTC. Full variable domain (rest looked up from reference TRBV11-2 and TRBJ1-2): EAGVAQSPRYKIIEKRQSVAFWCNPISGHATLYWYQQILGQGPKLLIQFQNNGVVDDSQLPKDRFSAERLKGVDSTLKIQPAKLEDSAVYLCASSLGKGLETFGSGTRLTVV.

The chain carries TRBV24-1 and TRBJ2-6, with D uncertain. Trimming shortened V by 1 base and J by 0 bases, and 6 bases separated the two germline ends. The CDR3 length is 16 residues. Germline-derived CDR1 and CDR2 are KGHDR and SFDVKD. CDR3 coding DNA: TGTGCCACCAGTGATTTCGGAAGCTCTGGGGCCAACGTCCTGACTTTC. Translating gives CATSDFGSSGANVLTF.

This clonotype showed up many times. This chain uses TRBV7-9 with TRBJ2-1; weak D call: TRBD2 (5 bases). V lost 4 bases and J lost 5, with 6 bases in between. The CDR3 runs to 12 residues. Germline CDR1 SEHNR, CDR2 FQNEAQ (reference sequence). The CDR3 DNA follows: TGTGCCAGCAGCTGGCGGGACAATGAGCAGTTCTTC. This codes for CASSWRDNEQFF.